This entry is about one T cell receptor beta chain. These data originate in a study of T cells in tuberculosis. In the study overall: In South Africa, adults with active tuberculosis were compared with IGRA-negative and latently infected IGRA-positive adolescents.

Germline assignment: CDR1 KGHSH and CDR2 LQKENI. The CDR3 has 15 residues. The trim removed 3 bases at V and 6 bases at J, leaving 6 bases unmatched. Noted time point: new active TB diagnosis, blood taken before or within 7 days of starting treatment. Only in-frame clones appear in the TCRdb table, and some are missing; sequencing was by immunoSEQ multiplex PCR. The sample contains about 34,000 clones, 85% to 95% of which appear only once. Sample: PBMCs, taken at tuberculosis diagnosis. This clonotype was obtained from an adult with tuberculosis. The chain has TRBV18 and TRBJ1-4, with 8 bases that match TRBD1. CDR3 coding DNA: TGTGCCAGCTCACCGCGGACAGGGAAGTATGAAAAACTGTTTTTT. Amino acid sequence: CASSPRTGKYEKLFF.